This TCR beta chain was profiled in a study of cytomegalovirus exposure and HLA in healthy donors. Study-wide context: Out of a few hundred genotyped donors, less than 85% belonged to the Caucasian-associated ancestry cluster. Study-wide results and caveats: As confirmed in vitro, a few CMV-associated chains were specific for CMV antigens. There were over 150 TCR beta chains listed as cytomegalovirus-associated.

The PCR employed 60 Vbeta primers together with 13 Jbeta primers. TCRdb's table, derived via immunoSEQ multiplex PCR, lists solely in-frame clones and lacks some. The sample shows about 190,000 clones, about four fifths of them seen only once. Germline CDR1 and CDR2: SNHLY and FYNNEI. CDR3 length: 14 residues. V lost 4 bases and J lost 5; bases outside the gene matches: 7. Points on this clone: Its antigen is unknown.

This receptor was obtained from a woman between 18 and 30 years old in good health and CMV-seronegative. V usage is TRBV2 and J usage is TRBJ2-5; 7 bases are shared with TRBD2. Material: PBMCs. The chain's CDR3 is CASSAQGGMETQYF. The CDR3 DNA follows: TGTGCCAGCAGTGCTCAGGGAGGGATGGAGACCCAGTACTTC.